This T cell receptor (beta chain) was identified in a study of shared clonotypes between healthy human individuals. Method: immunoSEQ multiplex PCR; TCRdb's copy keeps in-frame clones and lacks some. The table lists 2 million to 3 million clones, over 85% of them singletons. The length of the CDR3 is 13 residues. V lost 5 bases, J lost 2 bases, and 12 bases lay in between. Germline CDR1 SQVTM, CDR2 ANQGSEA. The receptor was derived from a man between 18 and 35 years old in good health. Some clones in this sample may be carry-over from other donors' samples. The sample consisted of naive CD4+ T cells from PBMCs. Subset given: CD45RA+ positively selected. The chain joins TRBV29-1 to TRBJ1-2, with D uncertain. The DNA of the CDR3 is TGCAGCGTTCATCGGGAGTTCAACTATGGCTACACCTTC. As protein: CSVHREFNYGYTF.